This section outlines one T cell receptor (beta chain) sequence together with its context. Trimming removed 3 bases at V and 5 bases at J, with 7 bases between. Per the germline V gene, CDR1 is LNHNV and CDR2 is YYDKDF (reference sequence). The CDR3 has 12 residues. The data stem from a study of cytomegalovirus exposure and HLA in healthy donors. The primer mix had 60 Vbeta and 13 Jbeta primers. Assay used: immunoSEQ multiplex PCR; TCRdb lists only in-frame clones, some missing. Seen here are some 98,000 clones, more than 60% observed once, and the top ten hold roughly 2.5%. The sequence was collected from a man aged 45 to 65 in good health and CMV-seronegative. The chain combines TRBV15 with TRBJ1-1, with unresolved D. Sequenced input: PBMCs. The CDR3 spells CATSSAGTEAFF. In DNA form, the CDR3 reads TGTGCCACCAGCAGCGCGGGAACTGAAGCTTTCTTT.